Listed below are T cell receptor beta chains from one sample, sequenced in a study of T cell responses to AZD1222 COVID-19 vaccine. Profiled with immunoSEQ multiplex PCR; TCRdb holds only in-frame clones, not every one. The repertoire holds over 50,000 clones, with around 89% as singletons. The sequenced sample was peripheral blood, obtained 28 days after the second AZD1222 dose. Receptors originate from an adult who received the AZD1222 COVID-19 vaccine. Each CDR3 is given with its conserved first and last residue. Each record gives: D gene, clone size, J gene, V gene, CDR3 protein, CDR3 DNA. The D gene is left open where the match is weak. Expanded clones are given a class, and other clones once, few, many or no size at all.

>.|few|TRBJ1-4|TRBV18
CASSPYGGPDNEKLFF
TGTGCCAGCTCACCATACGGGGGCCCTGACAATGAAAAACTGTTTTTT
>.|once|TRBJ1-5|TRBV28
CASSLGGAYNQPQHF
TGTGCCAGCAGTTTAGGGGGGGCCTACAATCAGCCCCAGCATTTT
>TRBD1|.|TRBJ1-1|TRBV5-1
CASSAGTGGTEAFF
TGCGCCAGCAGCGCCGGGACAGGGGGGACTGAAGCTTTCTTT
>.|.|TRBJ2-1|TRBV20-1
CSASEPRLDDEQFF
TGCAGTGCTAGTGAACCACGACTAGACGATGAGCAGTTCTTC
>TRBD2|once|TRBJ2-1|TRBV24-1
CATSDWTSGAVGEQFF
TGTGCCACCAGTGATTGGACTAGCGGGGCGGTAGGTGAGCAGTTCTTC
>.|.|TRBJ1-2|TRBV6-5
CASRRAWDGYTF
TGTGCCAGCAGGAGGGCGTGGGATGGCTACACCTTC
>.|few|TRBJ1-1|TRBV11-2
CASSFQQNTEAFF
TGTGCCAGCAGCTTTCAGCAAAACACTGAAGCTTTCTTT
>TRBD1|.|TRBJ1-2|TRBV19
CASSRAGGPSSGYTF
TGTGCCAGTAGTAGGGCAGGGGGTCCGTCGTCTGGCTACACCTTC
>TRBD1|.|TRBJ2-5|TRBV27
CASSLSGQGAGKETQYF
TGTGCCAGCAGTTTATCAGGGCAGGGGGCAGGAAAAGAGACCCAGTACTTC
>TRBD1|once|TRBJ1-2|TRBV14
CASSQTTGTGGYTF
TGTGCCAGCAGCCAAACGACAGGGACGGGTGGCTACACCTTC
>.|.|TRBJ2-1|TRBV6-5
CASSYSRLVDEQFF
TGTGCCAGCAGTTACTCCAGACTAGTCGATGAGCAGTTCTTC
>TRBD1|.|TRBJ2-1|TRBV13
CASSLGTQGADEQFF
TGTGCCAGCAGCTTAGGGACACAGGGGGCCGATGAGCAGTTCTTC
>TRBD2|.|TRBJ2-3|TRBV10-1
CASSGTLLAGVADTQYF
TGCGCCAGCAGTGGAACCCTACTAGCGGGAGTTGCAGATACGCAGTATTTT
>.|.|TRBJ2-5|TRBV20-1
CSASYQTQYF
TGCAGTGCTAGTTACCAGACCCAGTACTTC
>.|.|TRBJ2-2|TRBV6-5
CASRITNTGELFF
TGTGCCAGCAGGATCACGAACACCGGGGAGCTGTTTTTT
>.|.|TRBJ1-5|TRBV28
CASSLAFSVSNQPQHF
TGTGCCAGCAGTTTGGCCTTTTCCGTTAGCAATCAGCCCCAGCATTTT
>.|.|TRBJ2-7|TRBV6-5
CASTRRGSYEQYF
TGTGCCAGCACCCGACGAGGGTCCTACGAGCAGTACTTC
>.|.|TRBJ2-3|TRBV5-1
CASSLGDSTDTQYF
TGCGCCAGCAGCTTAGGCGACTCCACAGATACGCAGTATTTT
>.|.|TRBJ2-1|TRBV6-5
CASRDSPSSYNEQFF
TGTGCCAGCAGGGACTCGCCGAGCTCCTACAATGAGCAGTTCTTC
>TRBD2|.|TRBJ2-5|TRBV7-9
CASSLLAGRETQYF
TGTGCCAGCAGCTTACTAGCGGGACGAGAGACCCAGTACTTC
>.|.|TRBJ2-7|TRBV30
CAWTRRVRTYEQYF
TGTGCCTGGACCAGGAGGGTTCGAACCTACGAGCAGTACTTC
>TRBD1|.|TRBJ1-1|TRBV7-6
CASSTRQGGTEAFF
TGTGCCAGCAGCACAAGACAGGGAGGGACTGAAGCTTTCTTT
>TRBD2|.|TRBJ2-1|TRBV2
CASSERTSGYNEQFF
TGTGCCAGCAGTGAGCGGACTAGCGGATACAATGAGCAGTTCTTC
>TRBD1|.|TRBJ1-5|TRBV5-1
CASSQDREIQPQHF
TGCGCCAGCAGCCAAGACAGGGAGATTCAGCCCCAGCATTTT
>TRBD2|.|TRBJ2-3|TRBV11-3
CASSLRGPGTSGTDTQYF
TGTGCCAGCAGCTTACGAGGGCCCGGGACTAGCGGCACAGATACGCAGTATTTT
>.|.|TRBJ1-4|TRBV11-3
CASSTDREKLFF
TGTGCCAGCAGCACTGACAGGGAAAAACTGTTTTTT
>TRBD2|.|TRBJ2-7|TRBV30
CAWSVRRAASGIGEQYF
TGTGCCTGGAGTGTACGGAGGGCGGCTAGCGGGATAGGTGAGCAGTACTTC
>TRBD1|once|TRBJ1-2|TRBV7-6
CASSLGRGHYGYTF
TGTGCCAGCAGCTTGGGCAGGGGGCACTATGGCTACACCTTC
>TRBD1|.|TRBJ2-1|TRBV6-6
CASIRTGAYNEQFF
TGTGCCAGCATCCGGACAGGGGCCTACAATGAGCAGTTCTTC
>.|.|TRBJ2-3|TRBV9
CASSPTIRGDTQYF
TGTGCCAGCAGCCCCACAATTAGAGGAGATACGCAGTATTTT
>TRBD2|.|TRBJ2-7|TRBV7-2
CASSLSTAGGSYEQYF
TGTGCCAGCAGCTTAAGCACGGCGGGGGGATCCTACGAGCAGTACTTC